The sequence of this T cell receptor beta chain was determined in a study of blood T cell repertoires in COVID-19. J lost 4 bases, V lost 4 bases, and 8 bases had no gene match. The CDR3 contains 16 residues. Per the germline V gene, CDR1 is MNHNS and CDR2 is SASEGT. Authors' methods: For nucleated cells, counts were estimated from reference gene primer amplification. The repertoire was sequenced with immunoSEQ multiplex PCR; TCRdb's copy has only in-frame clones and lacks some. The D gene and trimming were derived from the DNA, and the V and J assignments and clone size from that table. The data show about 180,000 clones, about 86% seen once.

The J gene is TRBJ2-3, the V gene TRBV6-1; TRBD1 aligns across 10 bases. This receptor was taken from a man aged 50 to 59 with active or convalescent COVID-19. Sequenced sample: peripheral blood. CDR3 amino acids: CASSVGQGGTPDTQYF. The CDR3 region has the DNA TGTGCCAGCAGTGTCGGACAGGGGGGCACCCCAGATACGCAGTATTTT.